The present T cell receptor (beta chain) was sequenced within a study of human T cells and chemical hapten exposure. General study points: PT1 expanded TCR counts and patch test score were linked, and their correlation was positive. With DPC sensitization, TCRs exceeding 1 in 1000 frequency showed no change.

MiXCR, applied by TCRdb to the RACE reads, yields one record per CDR3 protein. The sample has fewer than 350,000 distinct CDR3 sequences, approximately 8% seen once. CDR1 and CDR2 from the germline V gene are LGHNA and YSLEER. The CDR3 has 15 residues. V shed 0 bases and J shed 2 bases, with 7 bases lying between them. This clonotype was observed many times. Its antigen is undetermined. Sample time point: pre-sensitization, week 0. The treatment was: therapeutic diphenylcyclopropenone sensitization with weekly scalp DPC. The material sequenced was whole blood, taken in connection with sensitization to the hapten diphenylcyclopropenone (DPC). This clonotype originated in a man aged 18 to 30 with alopecia areata. Some clones in this sample may be carry-over from other donors' samples. The chain is built from TRBV4-3 and TRBJ1-4; a possible D gene is TRBD1 (5 bases). The CDR3 spells CASSQDDSTNEKLFF. For the CDR3, the DNA is TGCGCCAGCAGCCAAGATGACAGCACTAATGAAAAACTGTTTTTT.